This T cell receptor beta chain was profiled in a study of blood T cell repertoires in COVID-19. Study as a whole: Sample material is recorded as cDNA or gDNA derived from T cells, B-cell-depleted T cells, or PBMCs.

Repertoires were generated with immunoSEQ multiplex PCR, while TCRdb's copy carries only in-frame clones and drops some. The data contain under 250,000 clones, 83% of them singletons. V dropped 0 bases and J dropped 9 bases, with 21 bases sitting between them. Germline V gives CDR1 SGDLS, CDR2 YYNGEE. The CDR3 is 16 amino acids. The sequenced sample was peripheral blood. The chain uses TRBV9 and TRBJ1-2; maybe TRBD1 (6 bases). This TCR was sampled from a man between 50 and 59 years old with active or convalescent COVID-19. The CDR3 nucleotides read TGTGCCAGCAGCGTAGGGACAGTCGGGAAGCTAGTAAGCTACACCTTC. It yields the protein CASSVGTVGKLVSYTF.